The clone carrying this T cell receptor (beta chain) has a count of ten or more. This record comes from a study of T-cell reconstitution after alpha-beta-depleted transplantation in children. This CDR3 spans 13 amino acids. V lost 8 bases and J lost 1; bases outside the gene matches: 2. Germline CDR1 and CDR2: KGHSH and LQKENI. Unique molecular identifiers were incorporated when the TCRbeta library was constructed. In TCRdb, the PCR reads were re-called with MiXCR into one record per CDR3 protein. The profile covers around 250,000 distinct CDR3 sequences, with roughly 8.2% appearing a single time and approximately 6% taken by the ten largest.

This TCR was recovered from a male patient under 18 who had a stem cell transplant for acute lymphoblastic leukemia, so the T cells may come from the graft donor. Source: PBMCs, mostly from graft donor cells, taken 180 days after TCRalphabeta/CD19-depleted stem cell transplant. This chain joins TRBV18 and TRBJ2-3; the match to TRBD1 covers 8 bases. In DNA form, the CDR3 reads TGTGCCAGCAGGGGACAGGGCACAGATACGCAGTATTTT. Amino acids: CASRGQGTDTQYF. Based on the CDR3 plus reference TRBV18 and TRBJ2-3, the full variable domain is NAGVMQNPRHLVRRRGQEARLRCSPMKGHSHVYWYRQLPEEGLKFMVYLQKENIIDESGMPKERFSAEFPKEGPSILRIQQVVRGDSAAYFCASRGQGTDTQYFGPGTRLTVL.